One sample yielded the 11 T cell receptor beta chains listed below, sequenced in a study of T cell responses to AZD1222 COVID-19 vaccine. Assay: immunoSEQ multiplex PCR; the TCRdb copy retains only in-frame clones and omits some. The data hold under 110,000 clones, with about nine tenths observed a single time. The source was peripheral blood, collected on day 0 of AZD1222 vaccination. The origin of the receptors is an adult in good health.

The CDR3 is CSVLGAGSTEAFF. CDR3 in DNA: TGCAGCGTTCTCGGGGCAGGTTCCACTGAAGCTTTCTTT. V usage is TRBV29-1 and J usage is TRBJ1-1, with a possible D match to TRBD1 (5 bases). CDR3 length: 13 residues. The V gene lost 5 bases and the J gene lost 4 bases, with 14 bases spanning the gap. CDR1 and CDR2 (germline): SQVTM, ANQGSEA.

This clone was seen a single time. V usage is TRBV28 and J usage is TRBJ1-2, with D possibly matching TRBD1 (6 bases). From germline, CDR1 is MDHEN and CDR2 SYDVKM. The CDR3 length is 18 residues. The germline V and J ends were trimmed by 5 bases and 2 bases, with 24 bases remaining between them. The CDR3 sequence: CASSPLDGTNPKNYGYTF. The CDR3 nucleotides read TGTGCCAGCAGTCCGCTTGACGGGACAAACCCAAAAAACTATGGCTACACCTTC.

The genes are TRBV10-1 and TRBJ2-3; 7 bases are a match to TRBD2. The CDR3 spans 14 residues. After removal of 4 bases from V and 8 bases from J, the junction contained 9 bases not matched to a gene. Germline values: CDR1 WNHNN, CDR2 SYGVQD (reference sequence). The CDR3 here is CASSAGLVAGTQYF. In nucleotides, the CDR3 is TGCGCCAGCAGTGCTGGACTAGTTGCGGGTACGCAGTATTTT.

The rearrangement joins TRBV7-2 to TRBJ1-5; D gene uncertain. Per the germline V gene, CDR1 is SGHTA and CDR2 is FQGNSA. Trimming took 1 base from V and 2 from J, leaving 9 bases between them. The CDR3 is made up of 15 amino acids. CDR3 DNA: TGTGCCAGCAGCTTAGGATCCTGGGGCAATCAGCCCCAGCATTTT. Protein: CASSLGSWGNQPQHF.

The chain is built from TRBV19 and TRBJ1-2; TRBD1 agrees at 8 bases. The ends lost 5 bases at V and 4 bases at J; junction bases unmatched: 6. CDR3 size: 14 residues. Germline V gene sequence: CDR1 LNHDA, CDR2 SQIVND (reference sequence). The CDR3: CASSPQGAAYGYTF. DNA for the CDR3: TGTGCCAGTAGTCCCCAGGGGGCGGCCTATGGCTACACCTTC.

This chain uses TRBV15 with TRBJ2-1; TRBD2 agrees at 7 bases. Germline loops: CDR1 LNHNV, CDR2 YYDKDF (reference sequence). With V trimmed by 1 base and J by 1 base, 4 bases remained unmatched. The CDR3 runs 16 residues. CDR3 coding DNA: TGTGCCACCAGCAGAGGAATCGGGGGGTCCTACAATGAGCAGTTCTTC. As protein: CATSRGIGGSYNEQFF.

A single count supports this clone. V gene TRBV19 combines with J gene TRBJ2-1; 10 bases match TRBD2. Germline V gives CDR1 LNHDA, CDR2 SQIVND (reference sequence). After removal of 3 bases from V and 8 bases from J, the junction contained 4 bases not matched to a gene. This CDR3 contains 14 residues. The CDR3 DNA reads as TGTGCCAGTAGTATGGTGGGGACTAGCGATGAGCAGTTCTTC. Its protein product is CASSMVGTSDEQFF.

CDR3 bases: TGTGCCAGTAGTATAACTGCCCACAGGTCGGATACGCAGTATTTT. This codes for CASSITAHRSDTQYF. The chain combines TRBV19 with TRBJ2-3, with D possibly TRBD1 on 5 matching bases. The CDR3 totals 15 residues. Trimming cost V 2 bases and J 6 bases, with 15 bases left between them. In germline, CDR1 is LNHDA, CDR2 SQIVND (reference sequence).

This chain uses TRBV7-3 with TRBJ1-1, with a tentative D call TRBD1 (5 bases). Between the trimmed V and J ends, which lost 5 bases and 4 bases, there was a span of 14 bases. Germline-derived CDR1 and CDR2 are SGHTA and FQGTGA. This CDR3 is 14 amino acids long. In DNA, the CDR3 is TGTGCCAGCAGCGCTAACGGGGGTATCACTGAAGCTTTCTTT. It encodes CASSANGGITEAFF.

This clone was detected a few times. The chain couples TRBV28 to TRBJ2-5; D is unclear. This CDR3 contains 15 residues. Per germline, CDR1 MDHEN and CDR2 SYDVKM. V was pared by 6 bases and J by 1 base, with 15 bases between. The CDR3 region has the DNA TGTGCCAGCAGCTCTACCGAGGTGGTCCAAGAGACCCAGTACTTC. Its protein is CASSSTEVVQETQYF.

The V gene is TRBV5-8, the J gene TRBJ1-3, with D tentatively TRBD1 (5 bases). Trimming shortened V by 4 bases and J by 9 bases, and 17 bases separated the two germline ends. Germline V CDR1 and CDR2: SGHTS, YDEGEE. The CDR3 has 14 residues. Here the CDR3 DNA reads TGTGCCAGCAGCGGGGGACGGCCTGTCGGCACCATATATTTT. This translates into CASSGGRPVGTIYF.